The clone carrying this T cell receptor (beta chain) is a singleton in its sample. No antigen is known for it. V was cut by 7 bases and J by 5 bases, with 14 bases left in between. The CDR3 contains 14 residues. CDR1 is SEHNR, CDR2 FQNEAQ, per germline (reference sequence). Controls were healthy donors chosen to match patients in age and sex. Negative isolation was used for CD8+ and CD4+ T cells and FACS enrichment for TEMRA cells. The data belong to a study of CD8 T cells in Susac syndrome. Whole-study results and caveats: The TCR sequencing and HLA analysis in the study involved a relatively small number of individuals, as the study acknowledged.

RNA, at about 0.5 to 1 ug, was reverse transcribed with random hexamers. By means of immunoSEQ multiplex PCR, TCR beta CDR3 spanning 54 Vbeta and 13 Jbeta underwent amplification. TCRdb re-analysed the immunoSEQ multiplex PCR reads in MiXCR, keeping a single row per CDR3 protein. This table holds 120,000 to 150,000 distinct CDR3 sequences, approximately 93% found once. Sequencing was done on a sample of CD4+ T cells from PBMCs. The clonotype was recovered from a human donor in good health. The chain recombines TRBV7-9 with TRBJ2-2, with D maybe TRBD2 (5 bases). This CDR3 is CASNQAEGTGELFF. The CDR3, as DNA: TGTGCCAGCAACCAAGCAGAGGGTACCGGGGAGCTGTTTTTT.